A single sample is the source of the 31 T cell receptor beta chains below, sequenced in a study of CD8+ T cells in alopecia areata. The treatment was: oral pan-JAK inhibitor, 5-10 mg twice daily. Reverse transcription of extracted RNA yielded cDNA, which provided the sequencing template. Repertoires were generated with immunoSEQ multiplex PCR, while TCRdb's copy carries only in-frame clones and drops some. The sample lists 200,000 to 250,000 clones, 64% occurring once. This material consisted of CD4+ T cells sorted from blood, taken at week 4, from a patient treated with tofacitinib. These receptors originate from a human donor with alopecia areata.

J is TRBJ2-1 and V is TRBV29-1; D may correspond to TRBD1 or TRBD2 (5 bases each). This CDR3 is built from 15 residues. V lost 1 base, J lost 4 bases, and 14 bases lay in between. CDR1 SQVTM and CDR2 ANQGSEA come from the germline V gene. CDR3 loop: CSVEGGAPGYNEQFF. CDR3 coding DNA: TGCAGCGTTGAAGGAGGGGCCCCCGGTTACAATGAGCAGTTCTTC.

The genes are TRBV30 and TRBJ2-2, with 7 bases identical to TRBD2. J lost 5 bases, V lost 0 bases, and 3 bases had no gene match. Germline assignment: CDR1 GTSNPN and CDR2 SVGIG (reference sequence). This CDR3 is 14 amino acids long. The CDR3 nucleotides are TGTGCCTGGAGTGTAGCGGGAAGGACCGGGGAGCTGTTTTTT. Amino acids: CAWSVAGRTGELFF.

The V gene is TRBV6-5, the J gene TRBJ2-7; 14 positions match TRBD2. Germline CDR1 is MNHEY and CDR2 is SVGAGI. V gave up 0 bases and J gave up 3 bases; unmatched junction bases: 1. The CDR3 has 16 amino acids. The CDR3 sequence is CASSYSGLAGDYEQYF. Here the CDR3 DNA reads TGTGCCAGCAGTTACTCGGGACTAGCGGGGGACTACGAGCAGTACTTC.

The J gene is TRBJ2-1, the V gene TRBV7-2, with 11 bases fitting TRBD2. Germline lookup yields CDR1 SGHTA and CDR2 FQGNSA. There are 17 residues in the CDR3. V gave up 3 bases and J gave up 4 bases; unmatched junction bases: 8. CDR3 nucleotide sequence: TGTGCCAGCAGCTTCTTACTGACTAGCGGGGAGTACAATGAGCAGTTCTTC. This translates into CASSFLLTSGEYNEQFF.

This chain links TRBV30 with TRBJ2-7, with TRBD1 matching over 7 bases. Unmatched junction bases numbered 7, after V lost 3 bases and J lost 5 bases. Germline CDR1 is GTSNPN and CDR2 is SVGIG (reference sequence). CDR3 length equals 13 residues. CDR3 protein: CAWRRQGDNEQYF. CDR3 DNA sequence: TGTGCCTGGAGAAGGCAGGGGGATAACGAGCAGTACTTC.

This chain joins TRBV10-3 and TRBJ2-1; no clear D. V gave up 1 base and J gave up 8 bases, with 9 bases separating them. Germline lookup yields CDR1 ENHRY and CDR2 SYGVKD. The CDR3 has 13 amino acids. DNA for the CDR3: TGTGCCATCAGTGAGTTCCCGTACGATGAGCAGTTCTTC. Protein product: CAISEFPYDEQFF.

The chain combines TRBV10-3 with TRBJ2-5; D not certain. CDR3 size: 15 residues. Germline V CDR1 and CDR2: ENHRY, SYGVKD. Trimming pared 0 bases from V and 7 bases from J, leaving 15 bases between. In nucleotides, the CDR3 is TGTGCCATCAGTGAGTCGAACCGGGCCTTGGGGACCCAGTACTTC. Residues: CAISESNRALGTQYF.

V gene TRBV5-1 combines with J gene TRBJ1-2; unclear D gene. Per the germline V gene, CDR1 is SGHRS and CDR2 is YFSETQ. The V end was cut by 5 bases, the J end by 2 bases, with 13 bases between. The CDR3 extends over 14 amino acids. As DNA, the CDR3 is TGCGCCAGCAGGATCACCACGACCAACTATGGCTACACCTTC. It translates to CASRITTTNYGYTF.

The J gene is TRBJ1-1, the V gene TRBV19; TRBD1 matches 8 bases. V trimming: 7 bases; J trimming: 7 bases; junction bases outside the gene matches: 11. The CDR3 consists of 14 residues. Looked up from germline, CDR1 is LNHDA and CDR2 is SQIVND (reference sequence). The CDR3 region has the DNA TGTGCCAGTACCCCGGACAGGGCGAATGGTGAAGCTTTCTTT. Protein: CASTPDRANGEAFF.

This clone was counted between two and nine times. The CDR3 here is CSVVRPPDTQYF. In DNA, the CDR3 is TGCAGCGTTGTTAGGCCACCAGATACGCAGTATTTT. The chain joins TRBV29-1 to TRBJ2-3, with D unresolved. Germline lookup yields CDR1 SQVTM and CDR2 ANQGSEA. Between the trimmed V and J ends, which lost 4 bases and 4 bases, there was a span of 9 bases. The CDR3 has 12 residues.

The V call is TRBV2, the J call TRBJ2-3; D is undetermined. CDR1 SNHLY and CDR2 FYNNEI come from the germline V gene. This CDR3 region has 14 residues. V shed 8 bases and J shed 1 base, with 13 bases lying between them. CDR3 sequence (DNA): TGTGCCAGCTTAAGGCTTGCGGGCACAGATACGCAGTATTTT. Translating it yields CASLRLAGTDTQYF.

This clone was detected a few times. The rearrangement links TRBV18 to TRBJ2-5; 8 nucleotides align to TRBD1. This CDR3 spans 16 amino acids. Per the germline V gene, CDR1 is KGHSH and CDR2 is LQKENI. J gave up 2 bases and V 2 bases, and 7 bases lay outside the gene matches. In nucleotides, the CDR3 is TGTGCCAGCTCACCAGGACAGGGAAGACATCAAGAGACCCAGTACTTC. Translating gives CASSPGQGRHQETQYF.

This clone has just a few counts. The V and J genes are TRBV6-1 and TRBJ1-2; D not resolved. Germline CDR1 MNHNS, CDR2 SASEGT. V lost 2 bases to trimming and J lost 8 bases, with 12 bases between them. This CDR3 comprises 13 residues. CDR3 residues: CASSEIGELGYTF. CDR3 nucleotides: TGTGCCAGCAGTGAAATTGGGGAGTTGGGCTACACCTTC.

This clone was seen just once. This rearrangement joins TRBV15 to TRBJ1-1; D not certain. V was pared by 0 bases and J by 3 bases, with 8 bases between. The germline gives CDR1 LNHNV, CDR2 YYDKDF (reference sequence). The CDR3 is 14 amino acids. The CDR3 coding sequence is TGTGCCACCAGCAGAGATTCAGGTTACACTGAAGCTTTCTTT. Its translation: CATSRDSGYTEAFF.

The rearrangement uses TRBV19 and TRBJ1-1; D perhaps matches TRBD1 (5 bases). This CDR3 spans 16 amino acids. V was shortened by 5 bases and J by 4 bases, with 20 bases between the two germline ends. Germline V gene data show CDR1 as LNHDA and CDR2 as SQIVND (reference sequence). CDR3 amino acids: CASSVGPKGPSTEAFF. CDR3 DNA sequence: TGTGCCAGTAGTGTGGGCCCAAAGGGGCCGAGCACTGAAGCTTTCTTT.

This clone was counted a few times. The rearrangement joins TRBV7-9 to TRBJ1-2; perhaps TRBD1 as D (6 bases). Germline-derived CDR1 and CDR2 are SEHNR and FQNEAQ (reference sequence). This CDR3 has 17 residues. V was cut by 5 bases and J by 0 bases, with 19 bases left in between. The CDR3 coding sequence is TGTGCCAGCAGCGAGGTTCGGGGGGCGCCGGCTAACTATGGCTACACCTTC. The encoded protein is CASSEVRGAPANYGYTF.

This chain connects TRBV10-3 to TRBJ1-2, with no clear D. Deletions cut 10 bases from V and 0 bases from J, with 9 bases between. The V gene's germline CDR1 is ENHRY and CDR2 SYGVKD. CDR3 length equals 12 residues. The CDR3 DNA is TGTGCCAGTCACACCACTAACTATGGCTACACCTTC. This encodes CASHTTNYGYTF.

The chain uses TRBV27 and TRBJ1-2; the D is unclear. Germline V gives CDR1 MNHEY, CDR2 SMNVEV (reference sequence). The CDR3 is 13 amino acids. V was pared by 4 bases and J by 4 bases, with 10 bases between. The CDR3 nucleotides read TGTGCCAGCAGTTCCAACGCCCCCTATGGCTACACCTTC. It yields the protein CASSSNAPYGYTF.

Only a few counts were recorded for this clone. CDR3 amino acids: CASSLSSGLAGYEQYF. In DNA form, the CDR3 reads TGCGCCAGCAGCCTCAGTTCAGGACTAGCGGGGTACGAGCAGTACTTC. The genes are TRBV5-1 and TRBJ2-7, with 12 bases aligning to TRBD2. The CDR3 totals 16 residues. Germline loops: CDR1 SGHRS, CDR2 YFSETQ. J gave up 4 bases and V 4 bases, and 9 bases lay outside the gene matches. The full variable domain, rest sourced from reference TRBV5-1 and TRBJ2-7, is KAGVTQTPRYLIKTRGQQVTLSCSPISGHRSVSWYQQTPGQGLQFLFEYFSETQRNKGNFPGRFSGRQFSNSRSEMNVSTLELGDSALYLCASSLSSGLAGYEQYFGPGTRLTVT.

This clone has just a few counts. The chain uses TRBV7-6 and TRBJ2-4; no reliable D call. V lost 4 bases to trimming and J lost 7 bases, with 11 bases between them. CDR3 length: 13 residues. From germline, CDR1 is SGHVS and CDR2 FNYEAQ. CDR3 in DNA: TGTGCCAGCAGCTCAGGAACAGAGAACATTCAGTACTTC. It is translated as CASSSGTENIQYF.

This chain uses TRBV19 with TRBJ1-1; D is undetermined. From germline, CDR1 is LNHDA and CDR2 SQIVND (reference sequence). V was trimmed by 5 bases and J by 3 bases, leaving 16 bases between them. CDR3 length: 15 amino acids. This CDR3 is CASSPGRQPHTEAFF. The CDR3 DNA is TGTGCCAGTAGTCCCGGACGGCAGCCTCACACTGAAGCTTTCTTT.

This clone occurred a few times. This chain connects TRBV29-1 to TRBJ2-3; TRBD1 might be the D (5 bases). V dropped 6 bases and J dropped 1 base, with 11 bases sitting between them. Germline V gene data show CDR1 as SQVTM and CDR2 as ANQGSEA. This CDR3 comprises 13 residues. CDR3 nucleotides: TGCAGCGTGGCCGACAGCGGCACAGATACGCAGTATTTT. It specifies CSVADSGTDTQYF.

The CDR3 DNA is TGCGCCAGCAGCCAAGATGCTTACAGGGGGTCAGGCTACACCTTC. It encodes CASSQDAYRGSGYTF. This chain connects TRBV4-3 to TRBJ1-2; 8 nucleotides line up with TRBD1. Germline CDR1 and CDR2: LGHNA and YSLEER. V shed 0 bases, J shed 8 bases, and the junction held 8 bases outside the gene matches. The CDR3 is 15 residues long.

This chain connects TRBV5-6 to TRBJ1-1; tentative D call: TRBD1 (6 bases). Trimming took 1 base from V and 5 from J, leaving 9 bases between them. The CDR3 covers 13 residues. CDR1 and CDR2 (germline): SGHDT, YYEEEE. The CDR3: CASSLTGKTEAFF. In nucleotides, the CDR3 is TGTGCCAGCAGCTTGACAGGGAAAACTGAAGCTTTCTTT.

This CDR3 reads CAIRGANDYQYF. The CDR3 nucleotides are TGTGCCATCAGGGGGGCTAATGATTACCAGTACTTC. This sequence joins TRBV10-3 and TRBJ2-5, with D tentatively TRBD1 (6 bases). The germline V gene has CDR1 ENHRY and CDR2 SYGVKD. The CDR3 runs 12 residues. V was pared by 6 bases and J by 10 bases, with 15 bases between.

This clone came up a few times. This chain connects TRBV29-1 to TRBJ2-7, with D unresolved. CDR3 size: 14 residues. Germline V lookup: CDR1 SQVTM, CDR2 ANQGSEA. V lost 2 bases and J lost 5, with 16 bases in between. This chain's CDR3 is CSVEYGQSFNEQYF. CDR3 DNA sequence: TGCAGCGTTGAATACGGGCAGTCTTTTAACGAGCAGTACTTC.

This clone has only one observation. The chain joins TRBV30 to TRBJ1-2; no definite D call. Trimming took off 0 bases at V and 7 bases at J, with 18 bases between the two ends. The CDR3 spans 15 residues. Germline CDR1 is GTSNPN and CDR2 is SVGIG (reference sequence). In nucleotides, the CDR3 is TGTGCCTGGAGTGTACAGAGCGGGCAGTTGGGTGGCTACACCTTC. This encodes CAWSVQSGQLGGYTF.

A few counts support this clone. This chain joins TRBV10-3 and TRBJ2-5; D is ambiguous. This CDR3 spans 12 amino acids. V lost 2 bases, J lost 0 bases, and 1 base lay in between. Germline CDR1 reads ENHRY; CDR2 reads SYGVKD. CDR3 sequence: CAISEHQETQYF. In nucleotides, the CDR3 is TGTGCCATCAGTGAGCACCAAGAGACCCAGTACTTC.

This rearrangement joins TRBV2 to TRBJ1-6; 9 bases line up with TRBD1. CDR3 size: 13 residues. Per the germline V gene, CDR1 is SNHLY and CDR2 is FYNNEI. Trimming removed 8 bases from V and 9 bases from J; junction bases left unmatched: 5. The CDR3 DNA follows: TGTGCCAGCGGGGGACAGGGAGGTTCACCCCTCCACTTT. Amino acids: CASGGQGGSPLHF.

This chain uses TRBV27 with TRBJ1-2; D is perhaps TRBD1 (5 bases). Trimming cost V 4 bases and J 8 bases, with 14 bases left between them. This CDR3 is 13 amino acids long. Germline CDR1 and CDR2: MNHEY and SMNVEV (reference sequence). The CDR3 is CASSSGRGGGYTF. The CDR3 DNA sequence: TGTGCCAGCAGTTCCGGGAGGGGAGGCGGCTACACCTTC.

The V and J genes are TRBV23-1 and TRBJ1-2; unclear D gene. TRBV23-1 qualifies as an ORF whose function is uncertain. The ends were cut back, 0 bases at V and 4 bases at J, with 6 bases in the middle. The CDR3 consists of 13 residues. Written as DNA, the CDR3 is TGCGCCAGCAGTCAATCGGCCGTCTATGGCTACACCTTC. It translates to CASSQSAVYGYTF.